These 17 T cell receptor beta chains were sequenced from one sample in a study of T cell responses to AZD1222 COVID-19 vaccine. Sequencing used immunoSEQ multiplex PCR; TCRdb keeps in-frame clones, though not all of them. The repertoire includes more than 85,000 clones, around 84% of them detected once, and 14% sits in the top ten. The source was peripheral blood, collected 28 days after the second AZD1222 dose. The receptor set was obtained from an adult who received the AZD1222 COVID-19 vaccine.

The V gene is TRBV7-3, the J gene TRBJ2-1, with TRBD1 matching over 7 bases. CDR1 and CDR2 from the germline V gene are SGHTA and FQGTGA. V trimming: 2 bases; J trimming: 2 bases; junction bases outside the gene matches: 3. CDR3 length equals 15 residues. CDR3: CASSLGQGAYNEQFF. CDR3 nucleotide sequence: TGTGCCAGCAGCTTAGGGCAGGGGGCCTACAATGAGCAGTTCTTC.

The CDR3 coding sequence is TGTGCCAGCAGCTTCAATGCAGGCGGTCGGATGAACACTGAAGCTTTCTTT. It specifies CASSFNAGGRMNTEAFF. The chain has TRBV7-9 and TRBJ1-1, with D uncertain. The V and J ends lost 3 bases and 0 bases respectively, with 17 bases between them. CDR1 is SEHNR and CDR2 is FQNEAQ in the germline V gene (reference sequence). CDR3 length: 17 residues.

The gene calls are TRBV7-3 and TRBJ2-1; unclear D gene. With 5 bases removed from V and 1 base from J, the gap between germline ends came to 9 bases. The CDR3 runs 14 residues. CDR1 and CDR2 (germline): SGHTA, FQGTGA. The CDR3 coding sequence is TGTGCCAGCAGCCCCCTTGGTTCCTACAATGAGCAGTTCTTC. Amino acids: CASSPLGSYNEQFF. Full variable domain (remainder filled in from reference TRBV7-3 and TRBJ2-1): GAGVSQTPSNKVTEKGKYVELRCDPISGHTALYWYRQSLGQGPEFLIYFQGTGAADDSGLPNDRFFAVRPEGSVSTLKIQRTERGDSAVYLCASSPLGSYNEQFFGPGTRLTVL.

The rearrangement joins TRBV3-1 (or the pseudogene TRBV3-2) to TRBJ2-7; D is unclear. The germline V gene encodes CDR1 LGHDT and CDR2 YNNKEL (reference sequence). V was pared by 3 bases and J by 7 bases, with 13 bases between. The CDR3 has 13 residues. The CDR3: CASSQGNLGEQYF. As DNA, the CDR3 is TGTGCCAGCAGCCAGGGGAACCTTGGTGAGCAGTACTTC.

The chain couples TRBV27 to TRBJ2-7, with D possibly TRBD1 on 6 matching bases. The CDR3 totals 14 residues. The germline gives CDR1 MNHEY, CDR2 SMNVEV (reference sequence). Trimming cost V 6 bases and J 2 bases, with 14 bases left between them. The DNA for the CDR3 is TGTGCCAGCAGGTCCCTAGGGACAACCTACGAGCAGTACTTC. It encodes CASRSLGTTYEQYF.

The CDR3 protein is CASSQDGRGLVGTIYF. In DNA form, the CDR3 reads TGTGCCAGCAGCCAAGATGGAAGGGGGCTGGTAGGCACCATATATTTT. V and J are TRBV3-1 (or the pseudogene TRBV3-2) and TRBJ1-3, with 7 bases identical to TRBD1. Germline V gene sequence: CDR1 LGHDT, CDR2 YNNKEL (reference sequence). V lost 0 bases, J lost 9 bases, and 11 bases stayed unmatched. The CDR3 is 16 residues long.

The rearrangement links TRBV5-1 to TRBJ1-4; possibly TRBD1 for D (6 bases). The germline V gene encodes CDR1 SGHRS and CDR2 YFSETQ. V shed 4 bases and J shed 7 bases, with 14 bases lying between them. The CDR3 totals 14 residues. The CDR3 bases are TGCGCCAGCAGCCCGGGCAGGGGAGGTGAAAAACTGTTTTTT. As protein: CASSPGRGGEKLFF.

The chain uses TRBV12-2 and TRBJ2-7; the table names TRBD2, a call not compared with the DNA. TRBV12-2 is marked as a pseudogene. This CDR3 comprises 24 residues. The CDR3 region has the DNA TGTGCAAGTCGCTTAGCTCCTGGTCTCCGACTAGCGGGAGAGAGACCCCCGGGCAGCTACGAGCAGTACTTC. Translation gives CASRLAPGLRLAGERPPGSYEQYF.

In this sample, this clone turned up a few times. The chain uses TRBV5-6 and TRBJ2-5; TRBD1 matches 11 bases. V lost 2 bases to trimming and J lost 5 bases; unmatched junction nucleotides: 5. The CDR3 consists of 15 residues. Germline V CDR1 and CDR2: SGHDT, YYEEEE. The CDR3 spells CASSFPGTGGETQYF. The DNA for the CDR3 is TGTGCCAGCAGCTTCCCCGGGACAGGGGGTGAGACCCAGTACTTC.

V gene TRBV6-5 combines with J gene TRBJ2-5, with TRBD2 as a possible D gene (5 bases). CDR3 size: 12 residues. CDR1 and CDR2 from the germline V gene are MNHEY and SVGAGI. V was shortened by 8 bases and J by 11 bases, with 18 bases between the two germline ends. CDR3 loop: CASEAAAEGQYF. CDR3 DNA sequence: TGTGCCAGCGAAGCGGCAGCCGAGGGTCAGTACTTC.

The CDR3 coding sequence is TGTGCCAGCAGTGAAGCCGGGCCCGCCAGTCAGCCCCAGCATTTT. Translating gives CASSEAGPASQPQHF. The chain is built from TRBV2 and TRBJ1-5, with D unclear. This CDR3 region has 15 residues. The germline gives CDR1 SNHLY, CDR2 FYNNEI. Deletions cut 0 bases from V and 6 bases from J, with 12 bases between.

V usage is TRBV9 and J usage is TRBJ2-7; D is perhaps TRBD1 (5 bases). The V end lost 4 bases, the J end lost 0 bases, and 11 bases lay between the germline ends. Germline V gene data show CDR1 as SGDLS and CDR2 as YYNGEE. The CDR3 totals 14 residues. The CDR3 nucleotides are TGTGCCAGCAGCCCCCGGACATTCTCCTACGAGCAGTACTTC. Protein product: CASSPRTFSYEQYF. Full variable domain (missing parts from reference TRBV9 and TRBJ2-7): DSGVTQTPKHLITATGQRVTLRCSPRSGDLSVYWYQQSLDQGLQFLIQYYNGEERAKGNILERFSAQQFPDLHSELNLSSLELGDSALYFCASSPRTFSYEQYFGPGTRLTVT.

This chain connects TRBV7-9 to TRBJ1-1; possible D gene TRBD1, 5 bases. Germline V lookup: CDR1 SEHNR, CDR2 FQNEAQ (reference sequence). The germline V and J ends were trimmed by 7 bases and 7 bases, with 16 bases remaining between them. This CDR3 spans 13 amino acids. The CDR3 reads CASTPQGKDEAFF. The CDR3 bases are TGTGCCAGCACTCCGCAGGGAAAGGATGAAGCTTTCTTT.

The rearrangement uses TRBV15 and TRBJ1-2; D may be TRBD1 (6 bases). Germline values: CDR1 LNHNV, CDR2 YYDKDF (reference sequence). The CDR3 loop spans 16 amino acids. The ends were cut back, 1 base at V and 8 bases at J, with 20 bases in the middle. CDR3 nucleotides: TGTGCCACCAGCAGAGTTGGGGGGGGCGTATTAGGAGGCTACACCTTC. Protein product: CATSRVGGGVLGGYTF.

The V call is TRBV2, the J call TRBJ1-4; D not certain. The CDR3 loop spans 13 amino acids. The germline gives CDR1 SNHLY, CDR2 FYNNEI. The ends were cut back, 8 bases at V and 7 bases at J, with 14 bases in the middle. This CDR3 reads CASHRPLGEKLFF. The CDR3 coding sequence is TGTGCCAGCCATAGACCATTGGGTGAAAAACTGTTTTTT.

The chain uses TRBV19 and TRBJ2-6; 9 positions match TRBD1. V was clipped by 8 bases and J by 4 bases; unmatched bases: 12. Germline V gene lookup returns CDR1 LNHDA and CDR2 SQIVND (reference sequence). CDR3 size: 17 residues. CDR3 in DNA: TGTGCCAGTTCCGGGACAGGGATGTTCGCCGGGGCCAACGTCCTGACTTTC. This gives the protein CASSGTGMFAGANVLTF.

This chain joins TRBV5-1 and TRBJ2-5, with 8 bases that match TRBD2. This CDR3 has 13 residues. Germline V gene data show CDR1 as SGHRS and CDR2 as YFSETQ. J was trimmed by 2 bases and V by 7 bases; bases with no gene match: 4. CDR3 residues: CASAGGGQETQYF. In DNA, the CDR3 is TGCGCCAGCGCGGGGGGCGGGCAAGAGACCCAGTACTTC.